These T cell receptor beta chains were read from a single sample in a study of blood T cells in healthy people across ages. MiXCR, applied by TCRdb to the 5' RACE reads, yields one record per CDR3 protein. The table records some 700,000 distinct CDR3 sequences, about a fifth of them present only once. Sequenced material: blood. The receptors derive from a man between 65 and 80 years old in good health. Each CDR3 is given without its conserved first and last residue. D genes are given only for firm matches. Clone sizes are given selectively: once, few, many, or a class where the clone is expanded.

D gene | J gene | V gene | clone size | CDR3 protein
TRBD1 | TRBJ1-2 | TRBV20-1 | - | SASVRGTGGYT
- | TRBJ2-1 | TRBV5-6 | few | ASSLQRSSPPYNEQF
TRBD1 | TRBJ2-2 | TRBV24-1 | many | ATSDRQGANTGELF
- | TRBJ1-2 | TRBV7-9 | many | ASSFTGDNYGYT
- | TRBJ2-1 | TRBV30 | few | AWSGVYNEQF
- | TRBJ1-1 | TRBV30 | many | ARTTTGNTEAF
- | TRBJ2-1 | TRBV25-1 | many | ASTIPWSNEQF
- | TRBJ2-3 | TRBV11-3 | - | ASSFGGLGVGQY
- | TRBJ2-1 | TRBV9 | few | ASSVIDRQNEQF
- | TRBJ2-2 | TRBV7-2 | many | ASSQITGELF
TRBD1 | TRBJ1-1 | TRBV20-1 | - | SARDDRGATEAF
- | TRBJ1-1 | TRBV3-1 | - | ASSQDLGGTEAF
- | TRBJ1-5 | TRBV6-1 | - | ASVTGTGSQPQH
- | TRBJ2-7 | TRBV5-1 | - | ASRGPTGEQY
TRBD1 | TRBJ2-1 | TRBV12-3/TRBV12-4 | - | ASNLGQDRLNEQF
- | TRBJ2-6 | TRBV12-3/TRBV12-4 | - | ASSFNSRAGANVLT
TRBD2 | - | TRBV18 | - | ASYGTSGSPETQY
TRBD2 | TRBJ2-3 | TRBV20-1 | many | SAPPLAGDVTQY
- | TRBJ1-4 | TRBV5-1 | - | ASSLDGNSGEKLF
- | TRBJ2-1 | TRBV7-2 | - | ASSLEGHYNEQF
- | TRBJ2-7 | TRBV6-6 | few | ASSAIAASYEQY
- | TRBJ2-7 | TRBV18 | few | ASSPNDLVEQY
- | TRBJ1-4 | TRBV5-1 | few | ASSLGGRAGEKLF
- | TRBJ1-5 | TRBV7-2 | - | ASSLENSNQPQH
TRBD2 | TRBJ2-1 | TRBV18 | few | ASSPGLAGLDEQF
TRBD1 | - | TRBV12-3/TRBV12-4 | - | ASSLTAGGSWEQY
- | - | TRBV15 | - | ATSRDLGAGNEQY
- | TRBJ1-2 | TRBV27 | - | ASSFSGIYGYT
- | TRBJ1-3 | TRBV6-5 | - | ASSYGWGPGSGNTIY
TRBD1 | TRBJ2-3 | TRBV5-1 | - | ASRARTGGFTDTQY
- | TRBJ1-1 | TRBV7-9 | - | AGSLGNTEAF
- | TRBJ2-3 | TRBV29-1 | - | SVEEVLVLGTDTQY
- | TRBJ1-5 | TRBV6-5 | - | ASSPGRKNQPQH
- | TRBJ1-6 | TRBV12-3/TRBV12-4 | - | ASSSLTGGYSPLH
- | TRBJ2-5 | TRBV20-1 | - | SGSRGGQETQY
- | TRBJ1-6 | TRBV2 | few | ASSFRRGDSPLH
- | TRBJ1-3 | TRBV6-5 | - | ASSWDSSSGNTIY
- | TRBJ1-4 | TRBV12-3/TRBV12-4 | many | ASSFRPIVATNEKLF
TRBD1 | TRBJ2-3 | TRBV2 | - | ASSYEKNRGLSTDTQY
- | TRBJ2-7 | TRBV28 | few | ASRNSLGGHYEQY
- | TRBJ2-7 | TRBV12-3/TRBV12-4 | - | ASSFYAERVQY
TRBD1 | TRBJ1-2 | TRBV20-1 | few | SARTDREYGYT
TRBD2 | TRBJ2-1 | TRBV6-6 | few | ASRLAGGINEQF
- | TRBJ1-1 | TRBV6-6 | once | ASRLSGEAF
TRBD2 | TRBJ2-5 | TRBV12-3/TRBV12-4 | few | ASSPIGSGRLQETQY
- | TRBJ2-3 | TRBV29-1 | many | SVGQASSTDTQY
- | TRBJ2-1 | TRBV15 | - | ATSRDARIFNEQF
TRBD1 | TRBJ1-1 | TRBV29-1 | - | SVLLGGSTEAF
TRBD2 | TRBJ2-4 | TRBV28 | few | ASSPSGKVIQY